These 5 T cell receptor beta chains were sequenced from one sample in a study of Graves' ophthalmopathy and Graves' hyperthyroidism. The study amplified TCR beta CDR3 regions using RNA transcripts. A first-round RT-PCR used HTBI primers, followed by a second-round multiplex PCR. One entry per CDR3 protein, called by TCRdb with MiXCR from the multiplex PCR reads. This sample yields over a million distinct CDR3 sequences, of which about two fifths are seen a single time; roughly 11% belongs to the top ten. The sequencing input was peripheral blood or thyroid tissue (not recorded which). These receptors were taken from an adult man with Graves' hyperthyroidism.

Points on this clonotype: No conserved phenylalanine or tryptophan ends this CDR3, so it is likely a read error. The CDR3 loop reads CASSLGLAGADEQYL. CDR3 in DNA: TGTGCCAGCAGCTTGGGACTAGCGGGAGCGGACGAGCAGTACCTC. The chain employs TRBV7-9 and TRBJ2-7; 14 bases align to TRBD2. The trim removed 3 bases at V and 5 bases at J, leaving 3 bases unmatched. This CDR3 is 15 amino acids long. Germline CDR1 reads SEHNR; CDR2 reads FQNEAQ (reference sequence).

This clonotype turned up a few times. The chain carries TRBV29-1 and TRBJ2-5; TRBD1 aligns across 8 bases. This CDR3 contains 12 residues. J lost 5 bases, V lost 3 bases, and 2 bases had no gene match. Germline CDR1 reads SQVTM; CDR2 reads ANQGSEA. The CDR3 bases are TGCAGCGTTGAGCGACAGGGGGAGACCCAGTACTTC. It encodes CSVERQGETQYF.

V is TRBV29-1 and J is TRBJ2-5, with a possible D match to TRBD1 (6 bases). This CDR3 has 12 residues. The germline V gene has CDR1 SQVTM and CDR2 ANQGSEA. V was trimmed by 3 bases and J by 4 bases, leaving 9 bases between them. This CDR3 reads CSVEAGVETQYF. In DNA, the CDR3 is TGCAGCGTTGAGGCAGGGGTAGAGACCCAGTACTTC.

V usage is TRBV5-1 and J usage is TRBJ2-7; 13 positions match TRBD2. V trimming: 4 bases; J trimming: 7 bases; junction bases outside the gene matches: 8. Germline V gives CDR1 SGHRS, CDR2 YFSETQ. This CDR3 has 15 residues. The CDR3 DNA is TGCGCCAGCAGCAGACTAGCGGGAGGACCCCTGGAGCAGTACTTC. Its protein product is CASSRLAGGPLEQYF.

This clonotype was counted ten times or more. V and J are TRBV19 and TRBJ2-6, with 12 bases fitting TRBD1. The CDR3 extends over 17 amino acids. CDR1 and CDR2 from the germline V gene are LNHDA and SQIVND (reference sequence). After removal of 8 bases from V and 4 bases from J, the junction contained 9 bases not matched to a gene. For the CDR3, the DNA is TGTGCCAGTGCTCCGGGACAGGGGGCTTGGGGGGCCAACGTCCTGACTTTC. Translated: CASAPGQGAWGANVLTF.